This T cell receptor (beta chain) was sequenced in a study of T cells after yellow fever vaccination. The CDR3 length is 12 residues. Trimming cost V 5 bases and J 5 bases, with 9 bases left between them. The germline gives CDR1 LGHDT, CDR2 YNNKEL (reference sequence). General observations from the study: The study re-detected most primary-vaccination clones after the booster (roughly 96% CD4, roughly 85% CD8). Repertoires sorted by FACS could include abundant clonotypes that are contaminants from the bulk population.

This clonotype was seen ten or more times. Its antigen remains unknown. One entry per CDR3 protein, called by TCRdb with MiXCR from the 5' RACE reads. The data contain roughly 340,000 distinct CDR3 sequences, around 4.1% of them singletons. The chain has TRBV3-1 and TRBJ2-5, with D unresolved. The TCR sequence derives from a young man who received the YFV17D yellow fever vaccine. The source was PBMCs, collected 5 days after the yellow fever booster vaccination. CDR3 DNA sequence: TGTGCCAGCAGCGCGCAGAGGGAGACCCAGTACTTC. As protein: CASSAQRETQYF.